Below are 15 T cell receptor beta chains sequenced from a single sample in a study of blood T cell repertoires in COVID-19. Libraries were prepared by immunoSEQ multiplex PCR; TCRdb keeps only in-frame clonotypes and omits some of them. The sample holds about 180,000 clones, over 70% seen once. Sequencing input: PBMCs or T cells enriched from blood (not recorded which). These receptors were collected from a man in his fifties or sixties who had been exposed to COVID-19.

This chain joins TRBV7-2 and TRBJ1-1; D is ambiguous. Germline loops: CDR1 SGHTA, CDR2 FQGNSA. The ends were cut back, 2 bases at V and 1 base at J, with 8 bases in the middle. This CDR3 comprises 14 residues. CDR3 amino acids: CASSLNMANTEAFF. The CDR3 bases are TGTGCCAGCAGCTTAAATATGGCGAACACTGAAGCTTTCTTT.

V usage is TRBV9 and J usage is TRBJ1-1; 10 bases map to TRBD1. V gave up 8 bases and J gave up 2 bases; unmatched junction bases: 6. There are 14 residues in the CDR3. The germline CDR1 and CDR2 sequences are SGDLS and YYNGEE. Written as DNA, the CDR3 is TGTGCCAGGGCCTTGACAGGGGGCAACACTGAAGCTTTCTTT. As protein: CARALTGGNTEAFF.

This rearrangement joins TRBV7-6 to TRBJ2-7, with a tentative D call TRBD2 (6 bases). The CDR3 runs to 15 residues. Trimming left V 0 bases short and J 0 bases short, with 9 bases between. Germline V gene data show CDR1 as SGHVS and CDR2 as FNYEAQ. The CDR3 loop is CASSLADGSSYEQYF. For the CDR3, the DNA is TGTGCCAGCAGCTTAGCGGACGGGAGCTCCTACGAGCAGTACTTC.

V is TRBV7-9 and J is TRBJ1-5; TRBD1 matches at 10 bases. This CDR3 comprises 16 residues. V was pared by 5 bases and J by 4 bases, with 8 bases of the junction left unmatched. Germline V gene sequence: CDR1 SEHNR, CDR2 FQNEAQ (reference sequence). CDR3: CASSPDRGLGNQPQHF. The CDR3 nucleotides are TGTGCCAGCAGCCCCGACAGGGGGCTGGGGAATCAGCCCCAGCATTTT.

This clone was counted a single time. The chain combines TRBV28 with TRBJ1-5; 8 nucleotides align to TRBD1. CDR1 and CDR2 (germline): MDHEN, SYDVKM. The CDR3 runs 17 residues. V was pared by 6 bases and J by 2 bases, with 12 bases of the junction left unmatched. This CDR3 reads CASSLLQGAGGNQPQHF. In DNA form, the CDR3 reads TGTGCCAGCAGCTTACTGCAGGGGGCGGGTGGCAATCAGCCCCAGCATTTT.

The V gene is TRBV29-1, the J gene TRBJ2-3; D call uncertain. CDR1 SQVTM and CDR2 ANQGSEA come from the germline V gene. This CDR3 comprises 15 residues. V was cut by 3 bases and J by 0 bases, with 13 bases left in between. The CDR3 DNA follows: TGCAGCGTTGATTGGGCATCCTCTAGCACAGATACGCAGTATTTT. It yields the protein CSVDWASSSTDTQYF.

The CDR3 sequence is CASSLQVTYEQYF. Here the CDR3 DNA reads TGTGCCAGCAGCCTCCAGGTTACGTACGAGCAGTACTTC. The rearrangement links TRBV27 to TRBJ2-7, with D unclear. V lost 6 bases and J 4 bases, leaving 13 bases between the germline ends. Germline assignment: CDR1 MNHEY and CDR2 SMNVEV (reference sequence). The CDR3 has 13 amino acids.

In this sample, this clone turned up once. The chain uses TRBV9 and TRBJ2-7; TRBD2 aligns across 10 bases. This CDR3 is built from 15 residues. Losses at the gene ends were 0 bases for V and 5 bases for J; bases not matched to a gene: 5. In germline, CDR1 is SGDLS, CDR2 YYNGEE. The DNA of the CDR3 is TGTGCCAGCAGCGTAGGTTCTAGCGGGAGCCACGAGCAGTACTTC. Translation gives CASSVGSSGSHEQYF.

J is TRBJ2-3 and V is TRBV7-6, with 7 nucleotides matching TRBD1. V lost 2 bases to trimming and J lost 7 bases; unmatched junction nucleotides: 9. The CDR3 sequence is 15 residues long. The germline gives CDR1 SGHVS, CDR2 FNYEAQ. The CDR3 region is CASSLQDTGAYTQYF. The CDR3 region has the DNA TGTGCCAGCAGCTTACAGGATACAGGGGCTTATACGCAGTATTTT.

This chain uses TRBV3-1 (or the pseudogene TRBV3-2) with TRBJ2-7; D call uncertain. This CDR3 comprises 12 residues. V gave up 3 bases and J gave up 5 bases, with 8 bases separating them. The germline CDR1 and CDR2 sequences are LGHDT and YNNKEL (reference sequence). CDR3 amino acids: CASSHVSDEQYF. CDR3 bases: TGTGCCAGCAGCCATGTTTCAGACGAGCAGTACTTC.

CDR3 nucleotides: TGCGCCAGCAGCTTGGAACTGAGGGTTTTCTTT. It encodes CASSLELRVFF. The V gene is TRBV5-1, the J gene TRBJ1-1, with D unclear. Germline-derived CDR1 and CDR2 are SGHRS and YFSETQ. This CDR3 has 11 amino acids. V was shortened by 0 bases and J by 13 bases, with 10 bases between the two germline ends.

At least ten counts were recorded for this clone. The V call is TRBV6-1, the J call TRBJ1-1; D possibly corresponds to TRBD1 (6 bases). Trimming took 3 bases from V and 0 from J, leaving 14 bases between them. The germline CDR1 and CDR2 sequences are MNHNS and SASEGT. This CDR3 region has 16 residues. CDR3 sequence reads: CASSDRGLNLNTEAFF. As DNA, the CDR3 is TGTGCCAGCAGTGACAGGGGCCTTAACTTGAACACTGAAGCTTTCTTT.

The chain recombines TRBV25-1 with TRBJ2-7, with TRBD2 identical over 10 bases. There are 15 residues in the CDR3. The junction had 6 bases not matched to a gene; V was cut back by 3 bases and J by 4 bases. The V gene's germline CDR1 is MGHDK and CDR2 SYGVNS. CDR3: CASSDRTSGRYEQYF. The CDR3 nucleotides are TGTGCCAGCAGTGACCGGACTAGCGGCCGTTACGAGCAGTACTTC.

V gene TRBV5-1 combines with J gene TRBJ2-7; the match to TRBD1 covers 8 bases. The germline CDR1 and CDR2 sequences are SGHRS and YFSETQ. V lost 4 bases and J lost 3; bases outside the gene matches: 6. CDR3 length: 14 residues. The CDR3 region is CASSPTGVHYEQYF. DNA for the CDR3: TGCGCCAGCAGCCCGACAGGGGTTCACTACGAGCAGTACTTC.

The chain recombines TRBV9 with TRBJ1-4; 7 bases are shared with TRBD1. The CDR3 is 14 amino acids. V shed 4 bases and J 8 bases; nucleotides not matched to a gene: 8. CDR1 and CDR2 from the germline V gene are SGDLS and YYNGEE. The CDR3 sequence is CASSPGGPGEKLFF. The DNA for the CDR3 is TGTGCCAGCAGCCCAGGGGGTCCGGGGGAAAAACTGTTTTTT.